A selection of T cell receptor beta chains follows, all from one sample in a study of a mutant IDH1 vaccine in newly diagnosed glioma. Profiling relied on immunoSEQ multiplex PCR, and the TCRdb table lists in-frame clones only, not all of them. The data hold about 51,000 clones, with around four fifths observed a single time. No cognate antigen is known for these TCRs. Sequencing used PBMCs, obtained from a glioma patient whose treatment included an IDH1 peptide vaccine. These TCRs come from a man aged 45-60 years with glioma. Each CDR3 is given with its conserved first and last residue. D genes are given only for firm matches. Size tells how often a clone was seen (once, few, many) or the class of an expanded clone, and some rows leave it out.

d_gene: .
j_gene: TRBJ1-1
v_gene: TRBV4-1
abundance: few
CDR3aa: CASSQSVTMNTEAFF

d_gene: .
j_gene: TRBJ1-5
v_gene: TRBV5-1
abundance: .
CDR3aa: CASSLGGAGNQPQHF

d_gene: TRBD1
j_gene: TRBJ2-3
v_gene: TRBV6-5
abundance: .
CDR3aa: CASYSRQGMQYF

d_gene: TRBD1
j_gene: TRBJ1-2
v_gene: TRBV2
abundance: .
CDR3aa: CASSPGQGGLRDTF

d_gene: TRBD2
j_gene: TRBJ2-5
v_gene: TRBV18
abundance: .
CDR3aa: CASSPPGLAGQETQYF

d_gene: .
j_gene: TRBJ2-5
v_gene: TRBV7-8
abundance: few
CDR3aa: CASSHSETQYF

d_gene: TRBD2
j_gene: TRBJ2-1
v_gene: TRBV7-2
abundance: .
CDR3aa: CASSPYGTSRGNEQFF

d_gene: .
j_gene: TRBJ2-5
v_gene: TRBV7-9
abundance: .
CDR3aa: CASSLRDTYQETQYF

d_gene: TRBD2
j_gene: TRBJ2-1
v_gene: TRBV7-2
abundance: many
CDR3aa: CASTREVAGQFF

d_gene: TRBD2
j_gene: TRBJ2-1
v_gene: TRBV11-2
abundance: .
CDR3aa: CASLGGVRDEQFF

d_gene: .
j_gene: TRBJ1-2
v_gene: TRBV28
abundance: .
CDR3aa: CASRVLGPKRGYTF

d_gene: .
j_gene: TRBJ2-3
v_gene: TRBV28
abundance: .
CDR3aa: CASSLRTDTQYF

d_gene: .
j_gene: TRBJ1-1
v_gene: TRBV11-3
abundance: .
CDR3aa: CASSSQGEGEAFF

d_gene: TRBD2
j_gene: TRBJ2-5
v_gene: TRBV5-4
abundance: .
CDR3aa: CASTTVRGGDQETQYF

d_gene: .
j_gene: TRBJ2-2
v_gene: TRBV19
abundance: .
CDR3aa: CASSIGGELFF

d_gene: TRBD1
j_gene: TRBJ2-2
v_gene: TRBV30
abundance: .
CDR3aa: CAWGGRTGVETGELFF

d_gene: .
j_gene: TRBJ2-2
v_gene: TRBV6-1
abundance: .
CDR3aa: CASSLGRNSLELFF

d_gene: TRBD1
j_gene: TRBJ2-3
v_gene: TRBV7-9
abundance: .
CDR3aa: CASSQMGQGVADTQYF

d_gene: TRBD2
j_gene: TRBJ2-1
v_gene: TRBV4-2
abundance: .
CDR3aa: CASSQLAGGVNEQFF

d_gene: .
j_gene: TRBJ1-1
v_gene: TRBV19
abundance: .
CDR3aa: CASTSMVTQAGANTEAFF

d_gene: .
j_gene: TRBJ1-6
v_gene: TRBV5-5
abundance: few
CDR3aa: CASTPNLSSSYNSPLHF

d_gene: .
j_gene: TRBJ2-7
v_gene: TRBV6-1
abundance: .
CDR3aa: CASSETGFSYEQYF

d_gene: TRBD2
j_gene: TRBJ2-3
v_gene: TRBV4-3
abundance: .
CDR3aa: CASSRRAGGPSTDTQYF

d_gene: TRBD1
j_gene: TRBJ2-7
v_gene: TRBV2
abundance: .
CDR3aa: CASRGGAYEQYF

d_gene: .
j_gene: TRBJ1-4
v_gene: TRBV29-1
abundance: .
CDR3aa: CSVPAGGTTNEKLFF

d_gene: TRBD1
j_gene: TRBJ1-2
v_gene: TRBV9
abundance: .
CDR3aa: CASSVSDRVRNGYTF

d_gene: .
j_gene: TRBJ1-1
v_gene: TRBV13
abundance: few
CDR3aa: CASSLGLTLTEAFF

d_gene: .
j_gene: TRBJ1-2
v_gene: TRBV5-4
abundance: .
CDR3aa: CASSRDSNYGYTF

d_gene: TRBD1
j_gene: TRBJ1-2
v_gene: TRBV2
abundance: .
CDR3aa: CASSETGGEGGYTF

d_gene: TRBD1
j_gene: TRBJ2-1
v_gene: TRBV19
abundance: .
CDR3aa: CASSKTGGGDEQFF

d_gene: .
j_gene: TRBJ2-7
v_gene: TRBV28
abundance: .
CDR3aa: CASSFGGSEQYF

d_gene: .
j_gene: TRBJ1-2
v_gene: TRBV5-1
abundance: .
CDR3aa: CASSLGSGNYGYTF

d_gene: .
j_gene: TRBJ1-4
v_gene: TRBV6-5
abundance: few
CDR3aa: CASSYSGERNEKLFF

d_gene: TRBD1
j_gene: TRBJ2-2
v_gene: TRBV19
abundance: .
CDR3aa: CASSMIGQELSSGELFF

d_gene: .
j_gene: TRBJ1-1
v_gene: TRBV10-3
abundance: .
CDR3aa: CASQQGVNTEAFF

d_gene: .
j_gene: TRBJ2-2
v_gene: TRBV7-9
abundance: .
CDR3aa: CASSPVAPNTGELFF

d_gene: .
j_gene: TRBJ2-3
v_gene: TRBV5-1
abundance: once
CDR3aa: CASSLGTPVRDTQYF

d_gene: TRBD1
j_gene: TRBJ1-2
v_gene: TRBV14
abundance: .
CDR3aa: CASSPGTVYGYTF

d_gene: TRBD1
j_gene: TRBJ1-3
v_gene: TRBV6-1
abundance: .
CDR3aa: CASSQDRGNTIYF

d_gene: .
j_gene: TRBJ1-5
v_gene: TRBV2
abundance: few
CDR3aa: CASRTGDQPQHF

d_gene: TRBD2
j_gene: TRBJ2-7
v_gene: TRBV28
abundance: .
CDR3aa: CASSLGPRGAVSYEQYF

d_gene: .
j_gene: TRBJ1-5
v_gene: TRBV7-9
abundance: few
CDR3aa: CASSFGHGNQPQHF

d_gene: .
j_gene: TRBJ2-7
v_gene: TRBV2
abundance: .
CDR3aa: CASGRSAGTDF

d_gene: .
j_gene: TRBJ2-1
v_gene: TRBV5-6
abundance: .
CDR3aa: CASTGLNEQFF

d_gene: .
j_gene: TRBJ1-5
v_gene: TRBV4-2
abundance: .
CDR3aa: CASSQDRAGNQPQHF

d_gene: .
j_gene: TRBJ1-2
v_gene: TRBV7-2
abundance: .
CDR3aa: CASSTDSLYGYTF

d_gene: .
j_gene: TRBJ1-4
v_gene: TRBV30
abundance: .
CDR3aa: CAWSRGRGEKLFF

d_gene: TRBD1
j_gene: TRBJ1-2
v_gene: TRBV5-6
abundance: .
CDR3aa: CASSKTDRAYGYTF